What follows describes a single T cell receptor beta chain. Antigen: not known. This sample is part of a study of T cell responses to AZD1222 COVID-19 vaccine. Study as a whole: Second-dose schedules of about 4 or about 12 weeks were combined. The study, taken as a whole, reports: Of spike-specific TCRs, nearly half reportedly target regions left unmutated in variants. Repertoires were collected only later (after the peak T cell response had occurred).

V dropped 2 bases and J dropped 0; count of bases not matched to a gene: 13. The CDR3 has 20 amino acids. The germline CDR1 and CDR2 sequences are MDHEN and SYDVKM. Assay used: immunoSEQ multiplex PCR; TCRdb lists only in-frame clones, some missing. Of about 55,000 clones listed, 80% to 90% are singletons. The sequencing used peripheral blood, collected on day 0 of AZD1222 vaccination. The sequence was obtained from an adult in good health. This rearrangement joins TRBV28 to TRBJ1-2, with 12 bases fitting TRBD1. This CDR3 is CASSLDRLGTGGVANYGYTF. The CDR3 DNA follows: TGTGCCAGCAGTTTAGACCGCCTTGGGACAGGGGGCGTAGCTAACTATGGCTACACCTTC.